These 5 T cell receptor beta chains came from one sample sequenced in a study of blood T cell repertoires in COVID-19. This table comes from immunoSEQ multiplex PCR, and its TCRdb copy is limited to in-frame clones, with some not included. The sample comprises 25,000 to 30,000 clones, 89% of which are singletons, and 2.7% rests with the top ten. The sample was peripheral blood. These receptors were taken from a human donor in a cohort sampled during active COVID-19.

V is TRBV6-5 and J is TRBJ2-5, with D tentatively TRBD2 (6 bases). CDR1 and CDR2 from the germline V gene are MNHEY and SVGAGI. The CDR3 sequence is 14 residues long. Trimming left V 10 bases short and J 2 bases short, with 17 bases between. DNA of the CDR3: TGTGCCACCGGCCCCGGGACTTTACAAGAGACCCAGTACTTC. Protein product: CATGPGTLQETQYF.

The chain has TRBV9 and TRBJ1-2, with a weak D call TRBD1 (6 bases). CDR1 is SGDLS and CDR2 is YYNGEE in the germline V gene. The CDR3 contains 15 residues. V lost 0 bases and J lost 4, with 13 bases in between. The CDR3 DNA is TGTGCCAGCAGCGTAGGGGGCAGGGGAATCTATGGCTACACCTTC. Amino acid sequence: CASSVGGRGIYGYTF.

The chain uses TRBV7-2 and TRBJ1-4; D perhaps matches TRBD1 (6 bases). Germline CDR1 reads SGHTA; CDR2 reads FQGNSA. Trimming cost V 6 bases and J 8 bases, with 19 bases left between them. This CDR3 has 15 amino acids. CDR3 bases: TGTGCCAGCAGTCACCAGACAGGAAGCAACGAAAAACTGTTTTTT. It specifies CASSHQTGSNEKLFF.

The chain has TRBV11-2 and TRBJ2-3; D gene uncertain. The germline V gene encodes CDR1 SGHAT and CDR2 FQNNGV. The germline V and J ends were trimmed by 4 bases and 0 bases, with 2 bases remaining between them. The CDR3 totals 12 residues. The CDR3 protein is CASSSSTDTQYF. CDR3 nucleotides: TGTGCCAGCAGCTCTAGCACAGATACGCAGTATTTT.

The CDR3 sequence is CASSPLPSGGVNEQFF. Here the CDR3 DNA reads TGTGCCAGCAGCCCCCTTCCCAGCGGGGGGGTCAATGAGCAGTTCTTC. The chain uses TRBV14 and TRBJ2-1, with 10 bases aligning to TRBD2. The V gene end was trimmed by 4 bases and the J gene end by 6 bases; junction bases not matched to a gene: 9. The CDR3 is 16 residues long. Germline V CDR1 and CDR2: SGHDN, FVKESK.